Listed below are T cell receptor beta chains from one sample, sequenced in a study of blood T cells in healthy people across ages. TCRdb passed the 5' RACE reads through MiXCR, listing each CDR3 protein once. This sample has about 1,800,000 distinct CDR3 sequences; roughly 30% occur once, and the top ten carry 7.7%. The specimen was blood. These receptors came from a woman in her twenties or thirties in good health. Both conserved end residues are part of each CDR3. D genes are given only for firm matches. Not all rows give a size; the values are once, few, many and, for expanded clones, a class.

d_gene	abundance	v_gene	j_gene	CDR3aa	CDR3nt
.	.	TRBV11-2	TRBJ2-2	CASSLGREGELFF	TGTGCCAGCAGCTTAGGCCGGGAAGGGGAGCTGTTTTTT
.	.	TRBV29-1	TRBJ1-3	CSVEDTSVANTIYF	TGCAGCGTTGAAGATACGTCGGTAGCAAACACCATATATTTT
.	.	TRBV18	TRBJ2-7	CASSPPGGGQYF	TGTGCCAGCTCACCACCGGGAGGGGGGCAGTACTTC
.	.	TRBV12-3/TRBV12-4	TRBJ1-1	CASTERAGNTEAFF	TGTGCCAGCACCGAAAGGGCAGGGAACACTGAAGCTTTCTTT
.	.	TRBV20-1	TRBJ1-5	CSAESSDRRHQPQHF	TGCAGTGCTGAGTCCAGCGACCGGCGCCATCAGCCCCAGCATTTT
.	once	TRBV7-6	TRBJ2-7	CAGSLDPPPSSYEQYF	TGTGCCGGCAGCTTAGACCCCCCCCCAAGCTCCTACGAGCAGTACTTC
.	many	TRBV7-2	TRBJ2-7	CASSLDLGKYEAEQYF	TGTGCCAGCAGCTTAGATTTGGGTAAATATGAAGCCGAGCAGTACTTC
.	few	TRBV2	TRBJ2-1	CASRLEADNEQFF	TGTGCCAGCAGGCTAGAAGCTGACAATGAGCAGTTCTTC
.	few	TRBV7-4	TRBJ2-7	CASSLVWTRYEQYF	TGTGCCAGCAGCTTAGTCTGGACCCGCTACGAGCAGTACTTC
TRBD1	.	TRBV7-2	TRBJ1-2	CASSFRTGGDIYGYTF	TGTGCCAGCAGCTTCCGGACAGGGGGCGATATCTATGGCTACACCTTC
.	few	TRBV20-1	TRBJ2-7	CSASPRRTSSYEQYF	TGCAGTGCTAGCCCTAGAAGGACGTCTAGCTACGAGCAGTACTTC
TRBD2	.	TRBV5-1	TRBJ2-5	CASSLPSGTGETQYF	TGCGCCAGCAGCTTGCCTAGCGGGACGGGTGAGACCCAGTACTTC
.	.	TRBV18	TRBJ2-1	CASSPRPGPNEQFF	TGTGCCAGCTCACCACGTCCGGGGCCCAATGAGCAGTTCTTC
.	few	TRBV30	TRBJ2-4	CAWSIEGDIQYF	TGTGCCTGGAGTATCGAGGGGGACATTCAGTACTTC
TRBD2	few	TRBV20-1	TRBJ2-1	CSARKASGNNEQFF	TGCAGTGCTAGAAAGGCTAGCGGGAACAATGAGCAGTTCTTC
.	.	TRBV12-3/TRBV12-4	TRBJ1-4	CASSLSGHPNEKLFF	TGTGCCAGCAGTTTATCGGGACACCCTAATGAAAAACTGTTTTTT
.	few	TRBV25-1	TRBJ2-2	CASSEFGGPDTGELFF	TGTGCCAGCAGTGAATTCGGAGGCCCGGATACCGGGGAGCTGTTTTTT
.	few	TRBV9	TRBJ2-1	CASSVVPGGVDEQFF	TGTGCCAGCAGCGTAGTCCCCGGGGGTGTCGATGAGCAGTTCTTC
TRBD1	many	TRBV29-1	TRBJ2-5	CSAAGGAYQETQYF	TGCAGCGCTGCAGGGGGCGCCTACCAAGAGACCCAGTACTTC
.	few	TRBV3-1	TRBJ2-1	CASSPSWGRYNEQFF	TGTGCCAGCAGCCCCAGTTGGGGCCGGTACAATGAGCAGTTCTTC
.	few	TRBV5-5	TRBJ2-7	CASSPSWGSDYEQYF	TGTGCCAGCAGTCCTTCGTGGGGAAGTGACTACGAGCAGTACTTC
.	.	TRBV7-9	TRBJ1-1	CVSSPRMPAFF	TGTGTCAGCAGCCCCCGCATGCCTGCTTTCTTT
TRBD2	.	TRBV10-3	TRBJ2-1	CAISEQASGRNEQFF	TGTGCCATCAGTGAGCAGGCTAGCGGGAGAAATGAGCAGTTCTTC
.	.	TRBV7-9	TRBJ2-3	CASSLPDISDTQYF	TGTGCCAGCAGCTTGCCCGACATTTCAGATACGCAGTATTTT
.	few	TRBV4-1	TRBJ2-7	CASSQEIPMAGWTYEQYF	TGCGCCAGCAGCCAAGAGATCCCCATGGCAGGGTGGACCTACGAGCAGTACTTC
TRBD2	few	TRBV20-1	TRBJ2-7	CSARYRTGREAYEQYF	TGCAGTGCTAGATACCGGACGGGGCGGGAGGCTTACGAGCAGTACTTC
.	few	TRBV20-1	TRBJ2-1	CSAREPPGEQFF	TGCAGTGCTAGAGAACCCCCCGGGGAGCAGTTCTTC
TRBD1	few	TRBV6-5	TRBJ2-2	CASSPTGVANTGELFF	TGTGCCAGCAGCCCTACAGGGGTCGCAAACACCGGGGAGCTGTTTTTT
.	.	TRBV7-2	TRBJ1-2	CASILTDFNYGYTF	TGTGCCAGTATATTGACCGATTTTAACTATGGCTACACCTTC
TRBD1	.	TRBV2	TRBJ2-7	CASSRRQGDEQYF	TGTGCCAGCAGTCGCCGACAGGGGGACGAGCAGTACTTC
.	.	TRBV2	TRBJ2-3	CACTPGTDTQYF	TGTGCCTGCACCCCCGGCACAGATACGCAGTATTTT
.	once	TRBV20-1	TRBJ2-7	CSASDGQTDSCEQYF	TGCAGTGCTAGCGATGGGCAGACTGACTCCTGCGAGCAGTACTTC
.	.	TRBV20-1	TRBJ2-7	CSARNYRGTYEQYF	TGCAGTGCTAGGAATTATAGGGGGACCTACGAGCAGTACTTC
TRBD1	.	TRBV28	TRBJ1-2	CASSFRGDYYGYTF	TGTGCCAGCAGTTTCAGGGGGGATTACTATGGCTACACCTTC
.	many	TRBV12-3/TRBV12-4	TRBJ2-7	CASSFTARRGLHEQYF	TGTGCCAGCAGCTTTACTGCCCGCCGGGGGCTACACGAGCAGTACTTC
.	.	TRBV7-9	TRBJ1-1	CASSPITTGWGDPTEAFF	TGTGCCAGCAGCCCCATCACCACAGGGTGGGGGGACCCCACTGAAGCTTTCTTT
.	few	TRBV27	TRBJ2-6	CASSPKPQGSHSGANVLTF	TGTGCCAGCAGTCCGAAACCCCAGGGGTCTCATTCTGGGGCCAACGTCCTGACTTTC
TRBD1	few	TRBV3-1	TRBJ1-1	CASSPSDRGYTETFF	TGTGCCAGCAGCCCCTCGGACAGGGGGTACACTGAAACTTTCTTT
TRBD1	few	TRBV5-1	TRBJ2-5	CASSLGGTEEETQYF	TGCGCCAGCAGCTTGGGAGGGACAGAAGAGGAGACCCAGTACTTC
.	few	TRBV3-1	TRBJ1-2	CASSQEGAKGYTF	TGTGCCAGCAGCCAAGAAGGGGCTAAGGGCTACACCTTC
.	.	TRBV2	TRBJ1-1	CASSLAGHLLSAEAFF	TGTGCCAGCAGTTTAGCGGGACACCTTTTAAGCGCTGAAGCTTTCTTT
TRBD2	few	TRBV5-1	TRBJ2-4	CASSTGGTEGKNIQYF	TGCGCCAGCAGCACCGGGGGGACGGAAGGCAAAAACATTCAGTACTTC
TRBD1	.	TRBV28	TRBJ2-7	CASSATGTGRNNEQYF	TGTGCCAGCAGTGCAACCGGGACAGGTCGGAACAATGAGCAGTACTTC
.	once	TRBV12-3/TRBV12-4	TRBJ2-3	CASSWGGGPADTQYF	TGTGCCAGCAGTTGGGGTGGGGGGCCCGCAGATACGCAGTATTTT
TRBD2	.	TRBV19	TRBJ2-1	CASSIGSPGLAGGRYEQFF	TGTGCCAGTAGTATAGGATCCCCCGGACTAGCGGGAGGACGGTATGAGCAGTTCTTC
.	.	TRBV24-1	TRBJ1-2	CATSETPGAEGGYTF	TGTGCCACCAGTGAGACCCCAGGGGCCGAGGGGGGCTACACCTTC
.	.	TRBV20-1	TRBJ2-4	CSAQERNIQYF	TGCAGTGCCCAGGAGCGAAACATTCAGTACTTC
.	many	TRBV20-1	TRBJ2-7	CSARDLAQPFYEQYF	TGCAGTGCTAGAGATCTAGCGCAGCCTTTCTACGAGCAGTACTTC
.	many	TRBV10-3	TRBJ2-3	CAINGDSDTQYF	TGTGCCATAAACGGGGACTCAGATACGCAGTATTTT